These T cell receptor beta chains were read from a single sample in a study of CD8+ T cells in alopecia areata. Libraries were prepared by immunoSEQ multiplex PCR; TCRdb keeps only in-frame clonotypes and omits some of them. This sample has about 200,000 clones, with around 62% found just once. The sequencing here drew on CD4+ T cells sorted from blood, taken at week 0. The receptors were gathered from a human donor with alopecia areata. Both conserved end residues are part of each CDR3. The order of the fields is clone size, V gene, D gene, CDR3 length, J gene, CDR3 DNA, CDR3 protein. A D gene is named only where the DNA matches it firmly. Part of the rows lack a size; the others show once, few, many or a class for expanded clones.

>once|TRBV2|-|15|TRBJ1-5
TGTGCCAGCACCGAGCAGGGAGGGCGCAATCAGCCCCAGCATTTT
CASTEQGGRNQPQHF
>-|TRBV5-4|-|13|TRBJ1-2
TGTGCCAGCAGCTTCGGCGTTAACTATGGCTACACCTTC
CASSFGVNYGYTF
>few|TRBV9|-|14|TRBJ2-3
TGTGCCAGCAGCGTAGGCGGGACCACAGATACGCAGTATTTT
CASSVGGTTDTQYF
>-|TRBV6-6|-|14|TRBJ2-7
TGTGCCAGCAGCCGATCCGGGACATTTAAAGAGCAGTACTTC
CASSRSGTFKEQYF
>-|TRBV30|-|16|TRBJ2-7
TGTGCCTGGAGCTCCCTCGGAGGCGGTGGAACCTACGAGCAGTACTTC
CAWSSLGGGGTYEQYF
>-|TRBV13|-|15|TRBJ1-2
TGTGCCAGCAGCTTCCGGACGGGGGCTGTTTATGGCTACACCTTC
CASSFRTGAVYGYTF
>-|TRBV30|-|15|TRBJ1-6
TGTGCCTGGAGTGTACAGACAGGAGTAAATTCACCCCTCCACTTT
CAWSVQTGVNSPLHF
>-|TRBV30|-|14|TRBJ2-2
TGTGCCTGGACGCGGTGGCCGAACACCGGGGAGCTGTTTTTT
CAWTRWPNTGELFF
>medium-sized|TRBV7-2|-|13|TRBJ2-2
TGTGCCAGCAGCTTAGCGGGGTCCGGGGAGCTGTTTTTT
CASSLAGSGELFF
>few|TRBV4-1|-|13|TRBJ2-5
TGCGCCAGCAGCCAACAGGTACAAGAGACCCAGTACTTC
CASSQQVQETQYF
>-|TRBV2|-|13|TRBJ1-1
TGTGCCAGCAGTTTAGGGCTGAACACTGAAGCTTTCTTT
CASSLGLNTEAFF
>-|TRBV7-8|-|13|TRBJ2-5
TGTGCCAGCAGCTCTTATGGACTGGGGACCCAGTACTTC
CASSSYGLGTQYF
>-|TRBV6-5|-|14|TRBJ2-7
TGTGCCAGCTCTCCGGCAGGGCTGAGCTACGAGCAGTACTTC
CASSPAGLSYEQYF
>few|TRBV29-1|-|13|TRBJ2-1
TGCAGCGTTCGGGCATCTTCCTACAATGAGCAGTTCTTC
CSVRASSYNEQFF
>-|TRBV7-9|-|13|TRBJ1-5
TGTGCCAGCAGCTTCGAAGAAGATCAGCCCCAGCATTTT
CASSFEEDQPQHF
>-|TRBV29-1|TRBD1|14|TRBJ2-2
TGCAGCGCCGAAATCTCAGGGGGAACCGGGGAGCTGTTTTTT
CSAEISGGTGELFF
>-|TRBV25-1|-|15|TRBJ2-1
TGTGCCAGCAGTTCCCTCAGGAGCTCGTACAATGAGCAGTTCTTC
CASSSLRSSYNEQFF
>few|TRBV30|TRBD2|17|TRBJ2-7
TGTGCCTGGACGGGGAGTTGGACTAGCGGGAGTCAGTACGAGCAGTACTTC
CAWTGSWTSGSQYEQYF
>few|TRBV27|-|15|TRBJ1-6
TGTGCCAGCAGTCGGCAGGGAGTTAATAATTCACCCCTCCACTTT
CASSRQGVNNSPLHF
>-|TRBV7-2|-|12|TRBJ2-1
TGTGCCAGCAGCCCCCCTGTGAGGGAGCAGTTCTTC
CASSPPVREQFF
>once|TRBV18|TRBD2|16|TRBJ2-5
TGTGCCAGCTCACGAGAGGCGGGAGGGAGGCAAGAGACCCAGTACTTC
CASSREAGGRQETQYF
>few|TRBV29-1|TRBD1|16|TRBJ1-1
TGCAGCGTTGGGACAGGGGTGAGGGATCCTAACACTGAAGCTTTCTTT
CSVGTGVRDPNTEAFF
>-|TRBV15|-|14|TRBJ2-5
TGTGCCACCAGCAGAGACGGAACACGGGAGACCCAGTACTTC
CATSRDGTRETQYF
>-|TRBV11-1|-|15|TRBJ1-2
TGTGCCAGCAGCTTCCAAGGGTACCTGAACTATGGCTACACCTTC
CASSFQGYLNYGYTF
>-|TRBV5-1|-|13|TRBJ1-2
TGCGCCAGCAGCCGCGACCCGGACTATGGCTACACCTTC
CASSRDPDYGYTF
>once|TRBV7-6|-|14|TRBJ2-7
TGTGCCAGCAGCTTAGGACGGTCCTCCTACGAGCAGTACTTC
CASSLGRSSYEQYF
>-|TRBV10-3|TRBD1|14|TRBJ1-6
TGTGCCATCAGTGAATGGGACAGGGCATCACCCCTCCACTTT
CAISEWDRASPLHF
>-|TRBV4-2|TRBD2|14|TRBJ2-5
TGTGCCAGCAGCCAGACTAGCGGGGAAGAGACCCAGTACTTC
CASSQTSGEETQYF
>-|TRBV2|-|15|TRBJ2-1
TGTGCCAGCAGCGGGAATGGCGGGGCATACAATGAGCAGTTCTTC
CASSGNGGAYNEQFF
>-|TRBV5-4|-|15|TRBJ2-2
TGTGCCAGCAGCCACTACAGGGCAAACACCGGGGAGCTGTTTTTT
CASSHYRANTGELFF
>once|TRBV18|TRBD1|16|TRBJ1-2
TGTGCCAGCTCACCTGCCCGGGACAGGGTTAACTATGGCTACACCTTC
CASSPARDRVNYGYTF
>-|TRBV6-5|-|14|TRBJ2-1
TGTGCCAGCAGCGCCGAGGGCGGCTACAATGAGCAGTTCTTC
CASSAEGGYNEQFF
>-|TRBV5-8|-|14|TRBJ1-2
TGTGCCAGCAGCTTGAACGGAGGGCTTTATGGCTACACCTTC
CASSLNGGLYGYTF
>-|TRBV7-8|TRBD2|15|TRBJ2-2
TGTGCCAGCAGCTTGTTAGCGGGAGGTGGCGGGGAGCTGTTTTTT
CASSLLAGGGGELFF
>many|TRBV10-3|-|14|TRBJ2-3
TGTGCCATCAGTGATGGCGGGGACACAGATACGCAGTATTTT
CAISDGGDTDTQYF
>-|TRBV14|-|17|TRBJ2-1
TGTGCCAGCAGCCAAGATTGTGGCGGCCGCTCCTACAATGAGCAGTTCTTC
CASSQDCGGRSYNEQFF
>-|TRBV4-1|TRBD2|16|TRBJ2-5
TGTGCCAGCAGCCAACCGGGACTAGCGGCTCGAGAGACCCAGTACTTC
CASSQPGLAARETQYF
>-|TRBV30|-|15|TRBJ2-7
TGTGCCTGGAGTGTACACGTCCTAGCATCGTACGAGCAGTACTTC
CAWSVHVLASYEQYF
>-|TRBV7-2|-|15|TRBJ1-1
TGTGCCAGCAGCTCAACACCGGGGCCAGGAACTGAAGCTTTCTTT
CASSSTPGPGTEAFF
>once|TRBV29-1|TRBD1|12|TRBJ1-3
TGCAGCGTCGGGACAGAAGGAAACACCATATATTTT
CSVGTEGNTIYF
>-|TRBV7-6|-|15|TRBJ1-4
TGTGCCAGCAGCTTAGCCCCGAATCGGGGGGAAAAACTGTTTTTT
CASSLAPNRGEKLFF
>-|TRBV29-1|-|11|TRBJ2-5
TGCAGCGTTGAATCACAAGAGACCCAGTACTTC
CSVESQETQYF
>-|TRBV19|TRBD1|16|TRBJ2-1
TGTGCCAGTAGCCCAACCGGACAGGGGCCGAGGGATGAGCAGTTCTTC
CASSPTGQGPRDEQFF